The clone carrying this TCR beta chain was seen repeatedly, ten times or more. What it binds is not known. Germline CDR1 SGHDT, CDR2 YYEEEE. V lost 0 bases, J lost 3 bases, and 10 bases lay in between. The CDR3 is 15 residues long. The data are from a study of neurological immune-mediated disorders. On the study more broadly: A relapsing-remitting course was seen in about 90% of the 34 multiple sclerosis patients and a secondary progressive course in 3.

With 10-nucleotide random UMIs, 5'RACE was used to make the cDNA. A single record per CDR3 protein comes from TCRdb applying MiXCR to the 5' RACE reads. The sample has about 55,000 distinct CDR3 sequences; less than 4% are singletons. General study findings and limits: The absence of any CDR3 amino acid sequence shared by expanded clones across subjects suggests that repertoires were private in all groups. Repertoires from 18 of 34 multiple sclerosis patients grouped phylogenetically into a related-CDR3 cluster, suggesting a possible signature.

The sample was PBMCs. The sequence derives from a man aged 60-69 years with multiple sclerosis. The chain links TRBV5-6 to TRBJ1-5, with a tentative D call TRBD1 (6 bases). The CDR3 loop reads CASSLGQANNQPQHF. The CDR3 DNA sequence: TGTGCCAGCAGCTTGGGACAGGCCAACAATCAGCCCCAGCATTTT.